Listed here are 22 T cell receptor beta chains from one sample, sequenced in a study of Ad26.COV2.S vaccination and SARS-CoV-2 variants. Some clones are missing from TCRdb's copy, which holds only in-frame ones; the method was immunoSEQ multiplex PCR. The sample records some 190,000 clones, 87% being singletons. The sample in question was peripheral blood, obtained after recovery from COVID-19. Receptor source: a human donor who had recovered from COVID-19.

The rearrangement uses TRBV27 and TRBJ2-7; 11 bases match TRBD2. There are 16 residues in the CDR3. J was trimmed by 4 bases and V by 6 bases; bases with no gene match: 11. Per the germline V gene, CDR1 is MNHEY and CDR2 is SMNVEV (reference sequence). The CDR3 DNA reads as TGTGCCAGCAGCCCCGGGTTCGGGACTAGCGGATACGAGCAGTACTTC. Its protein is CASSPGFGTSGYEQYF.

The chain carries TRBV7-6 and TRBJ2-2; 10 positions agree with TRBD2. V gave up 6 bases and J gave up 2 bases; unmatched junction bases: 6. The CDR3 has 16 amino acids. The germline gives CDR1 SGHVS, CDR2 FNYEAQ. CDR3 nucleotide sequence: TGTGCCAGCAGGGCCACTAGCGGGATTAACACCGGGGAGCTGTTTTTT. Protein: CASRATSGINTGELFF.

This rearrangement joins TRBV7-3 to TRBJ2-1; 8 bases match TRBD2. This CDR3 is built from 14 residues. Germline V gene sequence: CDR1 SGHTA, CDR2 FQGTGA. Trimming at V came to 5 bases and at J to 6 bases, leaving 6 bases not matched to a gene. CDR3 protein: CASSAGGGTNEQFF. CDR3 nucleotides: TGTGCCAGCAGCGCGGGGGGAGGGACCAATGAGCAGTTCTTC.

This clone occurred once. CDR3 coding DNA: TGTGCCAGTCAACAGGGGTGGAGGTACCCTGAAGCTTTCTTT. Translating it yields CASQQGWRYPEAFF. The chain couples TRBV19 to TRBJ1-1, with 7 bases aligning to TRBD1. From germline, CDR1 is LNHDA and CDR2 SQIVND (reference sequence). V dropped 8 bases and J dropped 6; count of bases not matched to a gene: 12. There are 14 residues in the CDR3.

This clone was recorded a few times. The V and J genes are TRBV19 and TRBJ2-4, with D possibly matching TRBD1 (6 bases). Between the trimmed V and J ends, which lost 6 bases and 4 bases, there was a span of 16 bases. CDR3 length equals 15 residues. Germline V gene data show CDR1 as LNHDA and CDR2 as SQIVND (reference sequence). The CDR3 region has the DNA TGTGCCAGTAGCAACGCCGGGACAAAAAAAAACATTCAGTACTTC. This encodes CASSNAGTKKNIQYF.

CDR3 in DNA: TGTGCCAGCAGTGAAGCGCAGGGGAGCTTAGGGGGCTACACCTTC. Its protein product is CASSEAQGSLGGYTF. The rearrangement links TRBV2 to TRBJ1-2; D is perhaps TRBD1 (6 bases). This CDR3 has 15 amino acids. Looked up from germline, CDR1 is SNHLY and CDR2 is FYNNEI. Trimming left V 0 bases short and J 8 bases short, with 16 bases between.

This chain links TRBV4-1 with TRBJ2-7, with D tentatively TRBD1 or TRBD2 (5 bases each). Trimming took off 1 base at V and 7 bases at J, with 17 bases between the two ends. Germline V gene lookup returns CDR1 MGHRA and CDR2 YSYEKL. The CDR3 covers 15 residues. The CDR3 sequence: CASSQAGATTREQYF. The CDR3 DNA sequence: TGCGCCAGCAGCCAAGCCGGGGCGACTACTCGGGAGCAGTACTTC.

The chain carries TRBV30 and TRBJ2-2; 13 bases line up with TRBD2. Germline values: CDR1 GTSNPN, CDR2 SVGIG (reference sequence). The CDR3 extends over 21 amino acids. With 4 bases clipped from V and 1 base from J, the junction kept 18 bases outside the gene matches. CDR3 sequence reads: CAWKVRYGGGLAGKNTGELFF. The CDR3 DNA follows: TGTGCCTGGAAAGTGCGGTATGGTGGGGGACTAGCGGGGAAGAACACCGGGGAGCTGTTTTTT. Full variable domain (rest looked up from reference TRBV30 and TRBJ2-2): SQTIHQWPATLVQPVGSPLSLECTVEGTSNPNLYWYRQAAGRGLQLLFYSVGIGQISSEVPQNLSASRPQDRQFILSSKKLLLSDSGFYLCAWKVRYGGGLAGKNTGELFFGEGSRLTVL.

V and J are TRBV9 and TRBJ1-1, with a possible D match to TRBD1 (5 bases). The CDR3 runs to 15 residues. Germline V gene lookup returns CDR1 SGDLS and CDR2 YYNGEE. Trimming removed 4 bases at V and 4 bases at J, with 17 bases between. The CDR3: CASSLGGARGTEAFF. DNA of the CDR3: TGTGCCAGCAGCTTGGGAGGGGCGCGAGGCACTGAAGCTTTCTTT.

The J gene is TRBJ2-2, the V gene TRBV2; 8 nucleotides line up with TRBD2. This CDR3 contains 14 residues. Germline V gene sequence: CDR1 SNHLY, CDR2 FYNNEI. The trim removed 8 bases at V and 7 bases at J, leaving 9 bases unmatched. CDR3 nucleotides: TGTGCCAGCGGGGGACTAGTTGGGAACGGGGAGCTGTTTTTT. Its translation: CASGGLVGNGELFF.

V usage is TRBV6-6 and J usage is TRBJ1-1; no firm D call. V was shortened by 0 bases and J by 3 bases, with 5 bases between the two germline ends. Germline CDR1 is MNHNY and CDR2 is SVGAGI (reference sequence). CDR3 size: 13 residues. The CDR3 DNA reads TGTGCCAGCAGTTACTCTGAAGACACTGAAGCTTTCTTT. Amino acids: CASSYSEDTEAFF.

The V and J genes are TRBV5-4 and TRBJ2-7, with 8 bases lining up with TRBD2. This CDR3 contains 14 residues. V shed 3 bases and J 4 bases; nucleotides not matched to a gene: 6. The V gene's germline CDR1 is SGHNT and CDR2 YYREEE (reference sequence). The CDR3 loop reads CASSSSGPLYEQYF. The CDR3, as DNA: TGTGCCAGCAGCTCTAGCGGGCCACTTTACGAGCAGTACTTC.

This sequence joins TRBV4-1 and TRBJ2-1, with 7 bases lining up with TRBD2. The V gene end was trimmed by 0 bases and the J gene end by 7 bases; junction bases not matched to a gene: 12. Germline CDR1 MGHRA, CDR2 YSYEKL. CDR3 length: 17 residues. The CDR3 sequence is CASSQDVASGPSNEQFF. CDR3 DNA sequence: TGCGCCAGCAGCCAAGATGTTGCTAGCGGACCATCTAATGAGCAGTTCTTC.

This clone was counted a few times. The chain is built from TRBV5-1 and TRBJ2-1; 11 nucleotides line up with TRBD2. The V and J ends lost 5 bases and 4 bases, in that order; junction bases with no gene match: 2. CDR3 length equals 14 residues. From germline, CDR1 is SGHRS and CDR2 YFSETQ. The CDR3 spells CASSGLAGYNEQFF. The CDR3 DNA follows: TGCGCCAGCAGTGGACTAGCGGGTTACAATGAGCAGTTCTTC.

The chain has TRBV18 and TRBJ1-5; D gene ambiguous. The V end lost 6 bases, the J end lost 6 bases, and 15 bases lay between the germline ends. This CDR3 is built from 14 residues. The germline V gene has CDR1 KGHSH and CDR2 LQKENI. Written as DNA, the CDR3 is TGTGCCAGCTCGGCGGCGAGGGTAGGTCAGCCCCAGCATTTT. Protein product: CASSAARVGQPQHF. Based on the CDR3 plus reference TRBV18 and TRBJ1-5, the full variable domain is NAGVMQNPRHLVRRRGQEARLRCSPMKGHSHVYWYRQLPEEGLKFMVYLQKENIIDESGMPKERFSAEFPKEGPSILRIQQVVRGDSAAYFCASSAARVGQPQHFGDGTRLSIL.

This sequence joins TRBV15 and TRBJ2-7; 11 bases fit TRBD2. Losses at the gene ends were 1 base for V and 2 bases for J; bases not matched to a gene: 4. Germline values: CDR1 LNHNV, CDR2 YYDKDF (reference sequence). CDR3 size: 16 residues. CDR3: CATSRVLAGVTYEQYF. Written as DNA, the CDR3 is TGTGCCACCAGCAGAGTACTAGCGGGGGTAACCTACGAGCAGTACTTC.

This clone was seen once. The V gene is TRBV7-9, the J gene TRBJ2-1; the match to TRBD2 covers 8 bases. Germline CDR1 and CDR2: SEHNR and FQNEAQ (reference sequence). CDR3 length: 19 residues. Germline trimming cut 2 bases from V and 0 bases from J; bases unmatched to any gene: 12. The CDR3 DNA follows: TGTGCCAGCAGCTTACCTTTTGGGGCGGGGGGTAGCTCCTACAATGAGCAGTTCTTC. Amino acids: CASSLPFGAGGSSYNEQFF.

The chain carries TRBV11-2 and TRBJ2-3; TRBD2 agrees at 14 bases. The CDR3 loop spans 19 amino acids. V dropped 0 bases and J dropped 3; count of bases not matched to a gene: 8. Germline V gene lookup returns CDR1 SGHAT and CDR2 FQNNGV. CDR3 region: CASSLDRRLAGGRTDTQYF. The CDR3 DNA follows: TGTGCCAGCAGCTTAGATCGAAGACTAGCGGGAGGGAGGACAGATACGCAGTATTTT.

This chain joins TRBV5-1 and TRBJ2-1; D possibly uses TRBD1 or TRBD2 (7 bases each). CDR1 SGHRS and CDR2 YFSETQ come from the germline V gene. The CDR3 has 14 amino acids. V was shortened by 0 bases and J by 8 bases, with 12 bases between the two germline ends. The CDR3 DNA follows: TGCGCCAGCAGCTTGGACAGGGGAGGGGATGAGCAGTTCTTC. This sequence encodes CASSLDRGGDEQFF. The full variable domain, its missing parts supplied by reference TRBV5-1 and TRBJ2-1, is KAGVTQTPRYLIKTRGQQVTLSCSPISGHRSVSWYQQTPGQGLQFLFEYFSETQRNKGNFPGRFSGRQFSNSRSEMNVSTLELGDSALYLCASSLDRGGDEQFFGPGTRLTVL.

This chain uses TRBV27 with TRBJ1-1; weak D call: TRBD1 (5 bases). Trimming left V 1 base short and J 4 bases short, with 13 bases between. The CDR3 has 15 amino acids. Germline CDR1 reads MNHEY; CDR2 reads SMNVEV (reference sequence). CDR3 DNA: TGTGCCAGCAGTTTATTGGGGCATGGAGCCACTGAAGCTTTCTTT. This sequence encodes CASSLLGHGATEAFF.

The V gene is TRBV5-5, the J gene TRBJ2-7; 9 nucleotides align to TRBD1. CDR3 size: 15 residues. The V gene end was trimmed by 1 base and the J gene end by 0 bases; junction bases not matched to a gene: 2. CDR1 and CDR2 from the germline V gene are SGHKS and YYEKEE (reference sequence). CDR3 loop: CASSLTGGNSYEQYF. In DNA form, the CDR3 reads TGTGCCAGCAGCTTGACAGGGGGCAACTCCTACGAGCAGTACTTC.

This clone occurred once. The rearrangement uses TRBV18 and TRBJ2-5; the match to TRBD2 covers 11 bases. V gave up 5 bases and J gave up 2 bases; unmatched junction bases: 4. This CDR3 is built from 15 residues. The germline V gene encodes CDR1 KGHSH and CDR2 LQKENI. CDR3 residues: CASSETSGGQETQYF. CDR3 DNA: TGTGCCAGCTCAGAAACTAGCGGGGGACAAGAGACCCAGTACTTC.